What follows are 32 T cell receptor beta chains derived from one specimen sequenced in a study of shared clonotypes between healthy human individuals. Cells designated naive CD8 were CD45RO-negative and were positively selected for CCR7, with terminally differentiated effector memory CD45RA+ cells excluded. The protocol was immunoSEQ multiplex PCR, while the TCRdb copy is restricted to in-frame clones and leaves out a portion. The sample holds about 2.2 million clones; about 93% are singletons and the top ten take approximately 1.7%. Sequenced sample: naive CD8+ T cells from PBMCs. The receptors were sampled from a young man in good health. Some clones in this sample may be carry-over from other donors' samples.

The rearrangement links TRBV9 to TRBJ1-1; no clear D gene. Germline CDR1 is SGDLS and CDR2 is YYNGEE. The ends were cut back, 0 bases at V and 3 bases at J, with 9 bases in the middle. CDR3 length: 14 residues. This CDR3 reads CASSVGGPDTEAFF. The CDR3 bases are TGTGCCAGCAGCGTAGGGGGTCCGGACACTGAAGCTTTCTTT.

The V and J genes are TRBV7-9 and TRBJ2-4, with unresolved D. The CDR3 has 15 amino acids. The V and J ends lost 4 bases and 6 bases respectively, with 16 bases between them. Germline V gives CDR1 SEHNR, CDR2 FQNEAQ (reference sequence). The CDR3 here is CASSSPTEPGNIQYF. CDR3 in DNA: TGTGCCAGCAGCTCGCCCACCGAGCCCGGAAACATTCAGTACTTC.

About this clone itself: This same CDR3 is encoded by further DNA sequences in the sample. The chain uses TRBV6-5 and TRBJ2-7, with D tentatively TRBD1 or TRBD2 (6 bases each). The CDR3 contains 15 residues. CDR1 is MNHEY and CDR2 is SVGAGI in the germline V gene. V was pared by 0 bases and J by 3 bases, with 12 bases between. As DNA, the CDR3 is TGTGCCAGCAGTTACTCGAGAGGGGGACTCTACGAGCAGTACTTC. It specifies CASSYSRGGLYEQYF.

This clone occurred once. CDR3 sequence: CASSFIGQGGQETQYF. The CDR3 bases are TGTGCCAGCAGCTTTATCGGACAGGGAGGCCAAGAGACCCAGTACTTC. V is TRBV7-9 and J is TRBJ2-5; 8 nucleotides align to TRBD1. Germline V gene data show CDR1 as SEHNR and CDR2 as FQNEAQ (reference sequence). The CDR3 is 16 residues long. V lost 3 bases and J lost 1; bases outside the gene matches: 7.

This chain connects TRBV28 to TRBJ2-7; possibly TRBD1 for D (6 bases). In germline, CDR1 is MDHEN, CDR2 SYDVKM. This CDR3 is built from 15 residues. Trimming stripped 4 bases from V and 0 bases from J, with 13 bases between. CDR3 DNA: TGTGCCAGCAGTTCGATCCGGGACACCTCCTACGAGCAGTACTTC. It encodes CASSSIRDTSYEQYF.

The chain combines TRBV27 with TRBJ1-1, with 7 bases that match TRBD1. Germline assignment: CDR1 MNHEY and CDR2 SMNVEV (reference sequence). Trimming removed 5 bases from V and 1 base from J; junction bases left unmatched: 7. The CDR3 spans 15 residues. The CDR3 coding sequence is TGTGCCAGCAGTCCATACAGGGGTCGGAACACTGAAGCTTTCTTT. Translated: CASSPYRGRNTEAFF.

A few counts support this clone. The rearrangement joins TRBV18 to TRBJ1-4; D uncertain. CDR1 is KGHSH and CDR2 is LQKENI in the germline V gene. V shed 2 bases and J shed 0 bases, with 7 bases lying between them. The CDR3 is 15 amino acids. The CDR3 protein is CASSPRHPTNEKLFF. CDR3 DNA: TGTGCCAGCTCACCAAGACACCCAACTAATGAAAAACTGTTTTTT.

The chain combines TRBV10-3 with TRBJ2-6; D may be TRBD1 or TRBD2 (5 bases each). The length of the CDR3 is 17 residues. V was clipped by 1 base and J by 0 bases, with 10 bases between them. Germline assignment: CDR1 ENHRY and CDR2 SYGVKD. CDR3 amino acids: CAISEWGTTSGANVLTF. As DNA, the CDR3 is TGTGCCATCAGTGAGTGGGGGACCACCTCTGGGGCCAACGTCCTGACTTTC.

The rearrangement uses TRBV28 and TRBJ1-3, with D unclear. Germline CDR1 is MDHEN and CDR2 is SYDVKM. The V end was cut by 5 bases, the J end by 4 bases, with 15 bases between. The CDR3 sequence is 15 residues long. CDR3 bases: TGTGCCAGCAGTCCCCCCCAGGACCGGGGAAACACCATATATTTT. Translated, it gives CASSPPQDRGNTIYF.

V gene TRBV6-6 combines with J gene TRBJ2-7; D not resolved. The CDR3 covers 13 residues. Trimming took 0 bases from V and 3 from J, leaving 6 bases between them. Germline loops: CDR1 MNHNY, CDR2 SVGAGI (reference sequence). The CDR3 DNA sequence: TGTGCCAGCAGTTACTCGCAGCACTACGAGCAGTACTTC. Translated: CASSYSQHYEQYF.

V usage is TRBV28 and J usage is TRBJ2-1; weak D call: TRBD2 (6 bases). Between the trimmed V and J ends, which lost 5 bases and 8 bases, there was a span of 16 bases. This CDR3 contains 14 residues. Per germline, CDR1 MDHEN and CDR2 SYDVKM. CDR3 sequence (DNA): TGTGCCAGCAGTACCGGGACTGGCAAGGATGAGCAGTTCTTC. This sequence encodes CASSTGTGKDEQFF.

This clone was detected only a few times. V and J are TRBV19 and TRBJ1-1; D remains ambiguous. Trimming cost V 5 bases and J 1 base, with 11 bases left between them. The V gene's germline CDR1 is LNHDA and CDR2 SQIVND (reference sequence). The CDR3 loop spans 14 amino acids. CDR3 protein: CASSVDGPNTEAFF. CDR3 nucleotides: TGTGCCAGTAGTGTGGACGGACCGAACACTGAAGCTTTCTTT.

V and J are TRBV5-4 and TRBJ2-1, with TRBD2 identical over 11 bases. This CDR3 has 16 residues. Losses at the gene ends were 4 bases for V and 4 bases for J; bases not matched to a gene: 7. Germline V gene sequence: CDR1 SGHNT, CDR2 YYREEE (reference sequence). The CDR3 coding sequence is TGTGCCAGCAGCATGAAACTAGCGGGGGTATACAATGAGCAGTTCTTC. Encoded protein: CASSMKLAGVYNEQFF.

This chain uses TRBV14 with TRBJ2-1, with a tentative D call TRBD2 (6 bases). V lost 4 bases, J lost 2 bases, and 15 bases lay in between. Germline V CDR1 and CDR2: SGHDN, FVKESK. This CDR3 has 16 amino acids. This chain's CDR3 is CASSPFRERPYNEQFF. The CDR3 nucleotides read TGTGCCAGCAGCCCTTTCCGGGAGAGGCCCTACAATGAGCAGTTCTTC.

The chain combines TRBV28 with TRBJ1-1; 7 bases line up with TRBD1. The ends lost 6 bases at V and 1 base at J; junction bases unmatched: 8. Germline lookup yields CDR1 MDHEN and CDR2 SYDVKM. CDR3 length equals 15 residues. CDR3 in amino acids: CASRMPGGPNTEAFF. The CDR3 DNA reads as TGTGCCAGCAGAATGCCAGGGGGACCGAACACTGAAGCTTTCTTT.

This rearrangement joins TRBV5-6 to TRBJ2-1; TRBD2 aligns across 12 bases. This CDR3 is 15 amino acids long. The ends lost 2 bases at V and 8 bases at J; junction bases unmatched: 5. The germline CDR1 and CDR2 sequences are SGHDT and YYEEEE. The CDR3 sequence is CASSFGTSGWDEQFF. In nucleotides, the CDR3 is TGTGCCAGCAGCTTCGGGACTAGCGGGTGGGATGAGCAGTTCTTC. The full variable domain, rest sourced from reference TRBV5-6 and TRBJ2-1, is DAGVTQSPTHLIKTRGQQVTLRCSPKSGHDTVSWYQQALGQGPQFIFQYYEEEERQRGNFPDRFSGHQFPNYSSELNVNALLLGDSALYLCASSFGTSGWDEQFFGPGTRLTVL.

V and J are TRBV4-2 and TRBJ1-1; 8 nucleotides line up with TRBD1. The trim removed 4 bases at V and 4 bases at J, leaving 8 bases unmatched. The germline V gene has CDR1 LGHNA and CDR2 YNFKEQ. This CDR3 has 15 residues. As DNA, the CDR3 is TGTGCCAGCAGCCTAAGGACAGGGTCCGTCACTGAAGCTTTCTTT. Encoded protein: CASSLRTGSVTEAFF.

The chain links TRBV27 to TRBJ1-2; D call uncertain. CDR3 size: 14 residues. In germline, CDR1 is MNHEY, CDR2 SMNVEV (reference sequence). V lost 2 bases, J lost 7 bases, and 14 bases lay in between. CDR3 in DNA: TGTGCCAGCAGTTTACGTGGCAGTGCCATTGGCTACACCTTC. Protein product: CASSLRGSAIGYTF.

For this clone: Additional DNA sequences in this sample encode the identical CDR3. The V gene is TRBV28, the J gene TRBJ1-2; no clear D. The CDR3 has 10 residues. In germline, CDR1 is MDHEN, CDR2 SYDVKM. V gave up 9 bases and J gave up 1 base, with 3 bases separating them. The CDR3 region has the DNA TGTGCCAGTCGTAACTATGGCTACACCTTC. Translating gives CASRNYGYTF.

This chain connects TRBV5-1 to TRBJ1-5, with 7 bases that match TRBD1. Per germline, CDR1 SGHRS and CDR2 YFSETQ. With V trimmed by 4 bases and J by 4 bases, 2 bases remained unmatched. CDR3 size: 13 residues. CDR3: CASSPGQNQPQHF. CDR3 nucleotides: TGCGCCAGCAGCCCGGGACAGAATCAGCCCCAGCATTTT.

The CDR3 DNA is TGTGCCAGCTCCCCGGGTAATGGGAACACTGAAGCTTTCTTT. Its protein product is CASSPGNGNTEAFF. The chain couples TRBV18 to TRBJ1-1, with unresolved D. The ends were cut back, 6 bases at V and 1 base at J, with 12 bases in the middle. Per the germline V gene, CDR1 is KGHSH and CDR2 is LQKENI. This CDR3 has 14 amino acids.

V usage is TRBV14 and J usage is TRBJ2-1; 9 bases map to TRBD1. Losses at the gene ends were 0 bases for V and 8 bases for J; bases not matched to a gene: 5. This CDR3 is built from 15 residues. The germline CDR1 and CDR2 sequences are SGHDN and FVKESK. The CDR3 protein is CASSQEWDRADEQFF. DNA for the CDR3: TGTGCCAGCAGCCAAGAGTGGGACAGGGCAGATGAGCAGTTCTTC.

The V gene is TRBV6-4, the J gene TRBJ2-1; D gene unclear. Trimming shortened V by 3 bases and J by 0 bases, and 12 bases separated the two germline ends. Looked up from germline, CDR1 is MRHNA and CDR2 is SNTAGT. This CDR3 spans 16 amino acids. Here the CDR3 DNA reads TGTGCCAGCAGTGAGCGTCCCCAGAGCTCCTACAATGAGCAGTTCTTC. This encodes CASSERPQSSYNEQFF.

The rearrangement joins TRBV10-3 to TRBJ2-5; 9 positions match TRBD1. J was trimmed by 4 bases and V by 3 bases; bases with no gene match: 12. Germline CDR1 and CDR2: ENHRY and SYGVKD. The CDR3 is 17 amino acids. The CDR3: CAISDSFETGGLETQYF. The CDR3 nucleotides read TGTGCCATCAGTGACTCCTTCGAGACAGGGGGTTTAGAGACCCAGTACTTC.

This clone appeared a few times. The chain links TRBV13 to TRBJ2-7, with a possible D match to TRBD2 (5 bases). Germline V gives CDR1 PRHDT, CDR2 FYEKMQ (reference sequence). V lost 5 bases and J lost 2, with 10 bases in between. CDR3 length: 13 amino acids. CDR3 sequence: CASSPRRTYEQYF. CDR3 coding DNA: TGTGCCAGCAGCCCCAGGAGGACCTACGAGCAGTACTTC.

The chain joins TRBV11-2 to TRBJ2-1; D gene ambiguous. Germline V gene lookup returns CDR1 SGHAT and CDR2 FQNNGV. CDR3 length equals 16 residues. Trimming took off 1 base at V and 4 bases at J, with 14 bases between the two ends. CDR3: CASSLAQVAPYNEQFF. As DNA, the CDR3 is TGTGCCAGCAGCTTAGCTCAGGTGGCCCCATACAATGAGCAGTTCTTC.

The rearrangement joins TRBV7-9 to TRBJ2-7; TRBD1 matches 9 bases. V lost 1 base and J lost 6; bases outside the gene matches: 4. Germline values: CDR1 SEHNR, CDR2 FQNEAQ (reference sequence). The CDR3 sequence is 14 residues long. For the CDR3, the DNA is TGTGCCAGCAGCTTAGTAAGGGACAGGGTCGAGCAGTACTTC. Translation gives CASSLVRDRVEQYF.

The gene calls are TRBV6-4 and TRBJ2-1; possible D gene TRBD1, 6 bases. CDR1 and CDR2 from the germline V gene are MRHNA and SNTAGT. The CDR3 runs 15 residues. V gave up 6 bases and J gave up 4 bases, with 16 bases separating them. The CDR3 bases are TGTGCCAGCAGCCCTACAGGGCACCAATACAATGAGCAGTTCTTC. Protein product: CASSPTGHQYNEQFF.

V is TRBV19 and J is TRBJ2-7, with D perhaps TRBD1 or TRBD2 (5 bases each). CDR3 length equals 13 residues. The V gene's germline CDR1 is LNHDA and CDR2 SQIVND (reference sequence). With 5 bases removed from V and 5 bases from J, the gap between germline ends came to 13 bases. CDR3 sequence reads: CASSFRGPNEQYF. CDR3 in DNA: TGTGCCAGTAGTTTTCGGGGACCTAACGAGCAGTACTTC.

This clone was recorded only once. The genes are TRBV27 and TRBJ2-7; 7 bases map to TRBD1. V dropped 5 bases and J dropped 2; count of bases not matched to a gene: 12. Germline loops: CDR1 MNHEY, CDR2 SMNVEV (reference sequence). The CDR3 runs 16 residues. The CDR3 DNA is TGTGCCAGCAGTCAGAGACAGGGAAGGTACCCCTACGAGCAGTACTTC. Protein sequence: CASSQRQGRYPYEQYF.

The J gene is TRBJ1-2, the V gene TRBV7-2; a weak D match, TRBD1 (6 bases). Germline values: CDR1 SGHTA, CDR2 FQGNSA. Trimming removed 9 bases from V and 4 bases from J, with 15 bases in between. The CDR3 has 13 residues. This CDR3 reads CASRGDRFYGYTF. In DNA, the CDR3 is TGTGCCAGTAGGGGGGACCGATTCTATGGCTACACCTTC.

J is TRBJ1-2 and V is TRBV9; 8 nucleotides agree with TRBD1. Unmatched junction bases numbered 19, after V lost 4 bases and J lost 14 bases. Per the germline V gene, CDR1 is SGDLS and CDR2 is YYNGEE. This CDR3 has 15 amino acids. The CDR3 region has the DNA TGTGCCAGCAGCCCGAGGGGAGGCGGACAGGGCGGAGGAACCTTC. It yields the protein CASSPRGGGQGGGTF.